This entry is about one TCR beta chain. Its antigen is still unknown. Individual cDNA molecules received unique molecular identifiers during library preparation. TCRdb reprocessed the 5' RACE reads via MiXCR and lists one record per CDR3 protein. The sample holds some 82,000 distinct CDR3 sequences, 9% to 14% seen once. The data are from a study of early T cells in non-severe SARS-CoV-2 infection. Across the whole study: Investigators sequenced bulk RNA drawn from unsorted whole blood, and chains remained unpaired.

General study points: Private and CD4 specificities were missed by VDJdb matching, skewed to anti-spike CD8.

In germline, CDR1 is MNHEY, CDR2 SVGAGI. The CDR3 is 14 residues long. J lost 6 bases, V lost 4 bases, and 5 bases had no gene match. The TCR comes from an adult who was a healthcare worker with PCR-confirmed SARS-CoV-2 infection or an uninfected control (not recorded which). V and J are TRBV6-5 and TRBJ1-2, with TRBD1 matching over 10 bases. Material: whole blood. The chain's CDR3 is CASSSGTGVNGYTF. CDR3 nucleotides: TGTGCCAGCAGTTCCGGGACAGGGGTGAATGGCTACACCTTC.